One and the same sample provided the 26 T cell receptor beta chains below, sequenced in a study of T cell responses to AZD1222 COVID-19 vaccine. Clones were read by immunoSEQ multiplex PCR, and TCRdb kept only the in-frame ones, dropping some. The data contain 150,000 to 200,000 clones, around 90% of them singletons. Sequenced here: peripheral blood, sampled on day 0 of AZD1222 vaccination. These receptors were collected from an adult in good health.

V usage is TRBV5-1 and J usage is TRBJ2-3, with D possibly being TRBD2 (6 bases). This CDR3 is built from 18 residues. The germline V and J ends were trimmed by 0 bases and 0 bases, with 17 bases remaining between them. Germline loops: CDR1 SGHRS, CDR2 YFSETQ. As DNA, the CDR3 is TGCGCCAGCAGCTTGGGAGCGGGCCTCCCTTTTAGCACAGATACGCAGTATTTT. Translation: CASSLGAGLPFSTDTQYF.

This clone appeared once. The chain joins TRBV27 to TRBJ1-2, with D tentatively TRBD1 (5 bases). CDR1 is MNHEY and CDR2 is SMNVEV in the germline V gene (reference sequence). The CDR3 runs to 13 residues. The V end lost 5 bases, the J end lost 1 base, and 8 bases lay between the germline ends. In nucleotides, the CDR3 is TGTGCCAGCAGTCTTCAGGGTAACTATGGCTACACCTTC. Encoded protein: CASSLQGNYGYTF.

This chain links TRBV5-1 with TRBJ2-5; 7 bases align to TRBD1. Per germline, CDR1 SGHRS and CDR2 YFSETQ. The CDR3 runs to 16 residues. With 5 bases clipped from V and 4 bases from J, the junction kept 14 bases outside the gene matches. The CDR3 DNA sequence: TGCGCCAGCAGGGCTCTCCCCGGGACAGAGAGAGAGACCCAGTACTTC. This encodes CASRALPGTERETQYF.

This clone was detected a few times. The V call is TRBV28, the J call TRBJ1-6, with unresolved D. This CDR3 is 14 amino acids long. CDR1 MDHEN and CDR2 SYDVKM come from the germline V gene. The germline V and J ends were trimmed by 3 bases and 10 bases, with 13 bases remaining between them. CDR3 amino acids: CASSLFRDGSPLHF. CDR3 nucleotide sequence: TGTGCCAGCAGTTTGTTTAGGGATGGATCACCCCTCCACTTT.

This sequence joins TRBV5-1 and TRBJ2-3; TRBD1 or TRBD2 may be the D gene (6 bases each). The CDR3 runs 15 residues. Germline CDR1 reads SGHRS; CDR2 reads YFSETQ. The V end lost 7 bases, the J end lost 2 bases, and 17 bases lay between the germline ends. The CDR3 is CASEGGGILTDTQYF. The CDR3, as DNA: TGCGCCAGCGAGGGGGGCGGGATCCTCACAGATACGCAGTATTTT.

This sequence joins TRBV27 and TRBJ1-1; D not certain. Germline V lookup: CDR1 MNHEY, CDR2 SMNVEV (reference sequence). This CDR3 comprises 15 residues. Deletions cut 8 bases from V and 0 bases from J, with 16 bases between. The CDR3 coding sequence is TGTGCCAGCTCGTGGGGTGCCGGCATGAACACTGAAGCTTTCTTT. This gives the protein CASSWGAGMNTEAFF.

CDR3: CASSGRGVNYGYTF. The CDR3 nucleotides are TGTGCCAGCAGCGGCAGGGGGGTGAACTATGGCTACACCTTC. The rearrangement uses TRBV9 and TRBJ1-2; TRBD1 agrees at 7 bases. The CDR3 sequence is 14 residues long. Germline CDR1 SGDLS, CDR2 YYNGEE. V shed 3 bases, J shed 2 bases, and the junction held 4 bases outside the gene matches.

The CDR3 nucleotides read TGTGCCAGCTTTGCCGGGTCTGGAAACACCATATATTTT. It yields the protein CASFAGSGNTIYF. This chain uses TRBV18 with TRBJ1-3; D gene uncertain. The CDR3 loop spans 13 amino acids. The germline V gene encodes CDR1 KGHSH and CDR2 LQKENI. The V end was cut by 7 bases, the J end by 1 base, with 8 bases between.

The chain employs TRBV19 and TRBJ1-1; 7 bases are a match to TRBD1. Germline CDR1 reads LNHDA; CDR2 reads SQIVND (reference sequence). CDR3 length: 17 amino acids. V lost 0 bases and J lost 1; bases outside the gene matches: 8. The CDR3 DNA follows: TGTGCCAGTAGTATAGACGGACAGGCGAGAGCGAACACTGAAGCTTTCTTT. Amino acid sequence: CASSIDGQARANTEAFF.

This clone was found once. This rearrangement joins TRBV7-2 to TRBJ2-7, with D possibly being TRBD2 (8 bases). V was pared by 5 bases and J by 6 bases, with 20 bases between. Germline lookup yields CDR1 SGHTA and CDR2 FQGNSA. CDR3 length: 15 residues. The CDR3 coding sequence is TGTGCCAGCAGCAGGGACAGTAGCGGGATCGTCGAGCAGTACTTC. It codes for CASSRDSSGIVEQYF.

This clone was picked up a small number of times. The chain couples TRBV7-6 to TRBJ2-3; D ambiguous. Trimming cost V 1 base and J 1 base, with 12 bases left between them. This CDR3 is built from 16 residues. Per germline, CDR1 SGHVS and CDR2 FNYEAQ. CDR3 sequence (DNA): TGTGCCAGCAGCTTAGGGTCCGCGATCCGCACAGATACGCAGTATTTT. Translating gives CASSLGSAIRTDTQYF.

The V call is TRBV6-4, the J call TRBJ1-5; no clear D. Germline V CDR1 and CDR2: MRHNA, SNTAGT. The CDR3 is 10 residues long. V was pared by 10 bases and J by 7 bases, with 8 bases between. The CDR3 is CATPSQPQHF. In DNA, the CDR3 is TGTGCCACCCCGAGCCAGCCCCAGCATTTT.

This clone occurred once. The chain's CDR3 is CASSPRTGGGPGELFF. Here the CDR3 DNA reads TGTGCCAGCAGCCCCAGGACAGGGGGCGGTCCCGGGGAGCTGTTTTTT. This sequence joins TRBV7-7 and TRBJ2-2; 11 positions match TRBD1. CDR1 and CDR2 (germline): SSHAT, FNYEAQ (reference sequence). V lost 5 bases to trimming and J lost 6 bases; unmatched junction nucleotides: 8. CDR3 size: 16 residues. The full variable domain, its missing parts supplied by reference TRBV7-7 and TRBJ2-2, is GAGVSQSPRYKVTKRGQDVTLRCDPISSHATLYWYQQALGQGPEFLTYFNYEAQPDKSGLPSDRFSAERPEGSISTLTIQRTEQRDSAMYRCASSPRTGGGPGELFFGEGSRLTVL.

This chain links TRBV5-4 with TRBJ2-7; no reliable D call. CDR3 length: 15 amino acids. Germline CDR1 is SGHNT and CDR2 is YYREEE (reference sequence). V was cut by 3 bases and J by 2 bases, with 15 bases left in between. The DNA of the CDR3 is TGTGCCAGCAGCTACGGTCCCGGGCCGCCCTACGAGCAGTACTTC. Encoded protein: CASSYGPGPPYEQYF.

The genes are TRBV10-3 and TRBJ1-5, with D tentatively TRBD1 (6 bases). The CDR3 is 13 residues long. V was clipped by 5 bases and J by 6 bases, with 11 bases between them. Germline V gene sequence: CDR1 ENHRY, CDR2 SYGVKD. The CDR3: CAISKGVGQPQHF. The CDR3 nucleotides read TGTGCCATCAGTAAGGGGGTGGGTCAGCCCCAGCATTTT.

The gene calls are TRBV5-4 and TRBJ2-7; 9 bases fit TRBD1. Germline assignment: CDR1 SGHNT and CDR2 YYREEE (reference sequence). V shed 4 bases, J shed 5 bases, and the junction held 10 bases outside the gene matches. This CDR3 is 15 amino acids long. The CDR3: CASSRRDRVDHEQYF. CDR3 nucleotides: TGTGCCAGCAGCCGCCGGGACAGGGTTGACCACGAGCAGTACTTC. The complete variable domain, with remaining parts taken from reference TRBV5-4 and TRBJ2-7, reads ETGVTQSPTHLIKTRGQQVTLRCSSQSGHNTVSWYQQALGQGPQFIFQYYREEENGRGNFPPRFSGLQFPNYSSELNVNALELDDSALYLCASSRRDRVDHEQYFGPGTRLTVT.

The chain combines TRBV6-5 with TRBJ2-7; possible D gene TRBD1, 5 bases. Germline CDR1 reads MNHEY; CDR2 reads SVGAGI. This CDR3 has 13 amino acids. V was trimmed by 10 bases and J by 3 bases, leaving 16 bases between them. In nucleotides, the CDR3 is TGTGCCATCACAGGACCGCGAAGCTACGAGCAGTACTTC. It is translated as CAITGPRSYEQYF.

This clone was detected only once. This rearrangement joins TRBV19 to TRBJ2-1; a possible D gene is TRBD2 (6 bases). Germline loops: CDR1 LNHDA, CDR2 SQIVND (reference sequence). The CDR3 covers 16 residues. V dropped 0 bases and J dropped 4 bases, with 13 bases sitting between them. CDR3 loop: CASSIDSTSLYNEQFF. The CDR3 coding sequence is TGTGCCAGTAGTATAGATTCGACTAGTCTGTACAATGAGCAGTTCTTC.

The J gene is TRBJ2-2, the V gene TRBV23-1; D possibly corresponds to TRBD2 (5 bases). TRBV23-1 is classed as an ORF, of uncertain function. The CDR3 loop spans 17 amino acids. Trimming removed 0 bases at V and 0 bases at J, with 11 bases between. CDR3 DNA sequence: TGCGCCAGCAGTCAATCGGAGGAACTAGCGAACACCGGGGAGCTGTTTTTT. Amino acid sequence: CASSQSEELANTGELFF.

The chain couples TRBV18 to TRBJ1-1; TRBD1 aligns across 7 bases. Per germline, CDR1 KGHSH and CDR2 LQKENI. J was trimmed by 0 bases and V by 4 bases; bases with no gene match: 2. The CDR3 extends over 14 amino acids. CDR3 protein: CASSLTGMNTEAFF. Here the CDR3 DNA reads TGTGCCAGCTCACTGACAGGGATGAACACTGAAGCTTTCTTT.

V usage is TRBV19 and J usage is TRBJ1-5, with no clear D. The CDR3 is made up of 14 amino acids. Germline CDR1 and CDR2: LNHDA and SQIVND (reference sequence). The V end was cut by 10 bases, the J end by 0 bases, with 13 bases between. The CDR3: CATRQDYSNQPQHF. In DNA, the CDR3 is TGTGCCACCAGACAAGACTATAGCAATCAGCCCCAGCATTTT. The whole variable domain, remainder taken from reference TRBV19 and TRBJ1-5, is DGGITQSPKYLFRKEGQNVTLSCEQNLNHDAMYWYRQDPGQGLRLIYYSQIVNDFQKGDIAEGYSVSREKKESFPLTVTSAQKNPTAFYLCATRQDYSNQPQHFGDGTRLSIL.

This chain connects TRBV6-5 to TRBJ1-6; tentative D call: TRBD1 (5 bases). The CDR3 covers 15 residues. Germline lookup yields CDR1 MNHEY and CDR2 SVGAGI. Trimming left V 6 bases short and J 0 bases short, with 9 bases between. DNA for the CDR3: TGTGCCAGCAGAGGCAGGGCCTCCTATAATTCACCCCTCCACTTT. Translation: CASRGRASYNSPLHF.

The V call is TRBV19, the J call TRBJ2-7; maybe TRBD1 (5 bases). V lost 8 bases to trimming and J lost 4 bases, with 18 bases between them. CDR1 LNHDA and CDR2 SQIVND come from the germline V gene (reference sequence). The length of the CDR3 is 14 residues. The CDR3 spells CASPLQDPQYEQYF. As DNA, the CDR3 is TGTGCCAGTCCCCTACAGGATCCCCAGTACGAGCAGTACTTC.

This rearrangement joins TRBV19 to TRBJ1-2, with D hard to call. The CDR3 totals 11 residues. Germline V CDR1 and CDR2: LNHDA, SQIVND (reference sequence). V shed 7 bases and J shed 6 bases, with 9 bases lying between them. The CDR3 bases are TGTGCCAGTATGGTGCCCAATGGCTACACCTTC. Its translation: CASMVPNGYTF.

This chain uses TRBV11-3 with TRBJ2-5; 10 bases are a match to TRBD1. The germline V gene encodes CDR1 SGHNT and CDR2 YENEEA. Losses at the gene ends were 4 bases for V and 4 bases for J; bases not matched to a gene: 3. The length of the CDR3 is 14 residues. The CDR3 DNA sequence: TGTGCCAGCAGCTCCGGGACAGGGGCAGAGACCCAGTACTTC. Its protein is CASSSGTGAETQYF.

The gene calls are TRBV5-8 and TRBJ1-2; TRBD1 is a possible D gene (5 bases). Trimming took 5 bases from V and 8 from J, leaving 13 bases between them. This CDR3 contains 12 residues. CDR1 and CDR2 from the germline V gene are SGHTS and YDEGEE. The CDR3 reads CASSSRVVGYTF. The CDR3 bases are TGTGCCAGCAGTTCCAGGGTCGTCGGCTACACCTTC.